These T cell receptor beta chains were read from a single sample in a study of T cell responses to AZD1222 COVID-19 vaccine. Repertoires were generated with immunoSEQ multiplex PCR, while TCRdb's copy carries only in-frame clones and drops some. Among about 76,000 clones listed, about 83% were seen once. The input for sequencing was peripheral blood, taken 28 days after the second dose of the MenACWY control vaccine. The source of these receptors is an adult who received the MenACWY meningococcal vaccine as a control. Each CDR3 is given with its conserved first and last residue. The D gene is left open where the match is weak. Where a row states a size, it is once, few, many or the class of an expanded clone; other rows omit it.

d_gene,j_gene,abundance,v_gene,CDR3nt,CDR3aa
.,TRBJ1-2,.,TRBV2,TGTGCCAGCAGTGAAATGGGGGCTCGCGGCTACACCTTC,CASSEMGARGYTF
.,TRBJ1-6,.,TRBV4-2,TGTGCCAGCAGCCAAGAAAGGGATTCACCCCTCCACTTT,CASSQERDSPLHF
TRBD1,TRBJ1-5,.,TRBV19,TGTGCCAGTGGTGGACAGGGGGCTGGTCAGCCCCAGCATTTT,CASGGQGAGQPQHF
.,TRBJ1-3,.,TRBV7-8,TGTGCCAGCAGTTCGACAGTCTTTTCTGGAAACACCATATATTTT,CASSSTVFSGNTIYF
.,TRBJ1-3,.,TRBV9,TGTGCCAGCAGCGTAGGTGGGAACGGAAACACCATATATTTT,CASSVGGNGNTIYF
TRBD1,TRBJ1-3,once,TRBV19,TGTGCCAGTAGAAAACAGGGGGGAAACACCATATATTTT,CASRKQGGNTIYF
.,TRBJ1-1,.,TRBV4-3,TGCGCCAGCAGCCAAGATAGGCTTTTTAGTGGTGAAGCTTTCTTT,CASSQDRLFSGEAFF
.,TRBJ1-1,.,TRBV6-6,TGTGCCAGCAGTTACACGGAGGGTGAAGCTTTCTTT,CASSYTEGEAFF
.,TRBJ2-5,.,TRBV7-9,TGTGCCAGCACCGGGTCGGAGACCCAGTACTTC,CASTGSETQYF
.,TRBJ1-1,.,TRBV28,TGTGCCAGCAGCCTCCTCAGGGAGGCTTTCTTT,CASSLLREAFF
.,TRBJ2-7,.,TRBV7-9,TGTGCCAGCAGCCCATCTGCCAGACCATTTGACGAGCAGTACTTC,CASSPSARPFDEQYF
.,TRBJ2-7,.,TRBV2,TGTGCCAGCAGTTTAAGGGGGACGATATACGAGCAGTACTTC,CASSLRGTIYEQYF
.,TRBJ2-3,.,TRBV7-2,TGTGCCAGCAGTACGTATAGGGGTTTTGATACGCAGTATTTT,CASSTYRGFDTQYF
.,TRBJ1-6,.,TRBV5-5,TGTGCCAGCAGTTCCCAGGGTGGAGGGAATAATTCACCCCTCCACTTT,CASSSQGGGNNSPLHF
.,TRBJ2-7,.,TRBV2,TGTGCCAGCAGTGAAAGAGGGTTCCCACCCTACGAGCAGTACTTC,CASSERGFPPYEQYF
.,TRBJ1-5,.,TRBV6-5,TGTGCCAGCAAAGTGGCGGAATACAATCAGCCCCAGCATTTT,CASKVAEYNQPQHF
TRBD2,TRBJ2-1,.,TRBV28,TGTGCCAGCACCAAAAGCGGGGGTGACAATGAGCAGTTCTTC,CASTKSGGDNEQFF
.,TRBJ2-7,few,TRBV18,TGTGCCAGCTCACCAGGCTGGGACACCTACGAGCAGTACTTC,CASSPGWDTYEQYF
.,TRBJ1-1,many,TRBV2,TGTGCCAGCAGTGAGGGGTTCACTGAAGCTTTCTTT,CASSEGFTEAFF
.,TRBJ1-6,once,TRBV7-9,TGTGCCAGCAGCTTAGCGAGCCCCTCGGGAAATTCACCCCTCCACTTT,CASSLASPSGNSPLHF
.,TRBJ1-5,.,TRBV6-7,TGTGCCAGCATCGAAGGAGGCAGGGGACAGCCCCAGCATTTT,CASIEGGRGQPQHF
TRBD2,TRBJ2-1,.,TRBV5-5,TGTGCCAGCAGCCATGGGACTAGCGGGAGCGATGAGCAGTTCTTC,CASSHGTSGSDEQFF
.,TRBJ1-2,.,TRBV28,TGTGCCAGCAGTTTAAGGGCATCCAGGCGCTACACCTTC,CASSLRASRRYTF
.,TRBJ2-3,.,TRBV10-3,TGTGCCATCAGTGTAGGGGGGACAGATACGCAGTATTTT,CAISVGGTDTQYF
.,TRBJ1-1,.,TRBV9,TGTGCCAGCAGCGTCGGAATCGGCCAAGGGGATACTGAAGCTTTCTTT,CASSVGIGQGDTEAFF
.,TRBJ1-1,.,TRBV5-1,TGCGCCAGCAGCTACAGACAAAACACTGAAGCTTTCTTT,CASSYRQNTEAFF
.,TRBJ2-2,once,TRBV7-3,TGTGCCAGCAGCCAAACGGGGAGTTGGACCGGGGAGCTGTTTTTT,CASSQTGSWTGELFF
.,TRBJ1-3,.,TRBV6-1,TGTGCCAGCAGTGAAGCGGCCGCCGGGGCCAGCTCTGGAAACACCATATATTTT,CASSEAAAGASSGNTIYF
.,TRBJ2-3,once,TRBV5-8,TGTGCCAGCAGCTTGGGGGGAGAACTCGGGGTTAGTACGGTGGATACGCAGTATTTT,CASSLGGELGVSTVDTQYF
.,TRBJ1-4,.,TRBV12-2,TGTGCAAGTCGCCCAGGTTGGTCAGGACGACAGGGATCGGAGGAAAAACTGTTTTTT,CASRPGWSGRQGSEEKLFF
TRBD2,TRBJ2-5,.,TRBV6-5,TGTGCCAGCCTGGGGGGGACCCAAGAGACCCAGTACTTC,CASLGGTQETQYF
TRBD2,TRBJ2-3,.,TRBV7-8,TGTGCCAGCAGCGGCAGGACTAGCGGTAGCACAGATACGCAGTATTTT,CASSGRTSGSTDTQYF
.,TRBJ2-7,.,TRBV11-2,TGTGCCAGCAGCTTGGGAACCTCCTACGAGCAGTACTTC,CASSLGTSYEQYF
TRBD2,TRBJ2-3,.,TRBV7-2,TGTGCCAGCAGCCCCGGACTAGCGGGAGGAGGGGTGGATACGCAGTATTTT,CASSPGLAGGGVDTQYF
.,TRBJ1-1,.,TRBV19,TGTGCCAGTAGCCTGGGGGGGAACACTGAAGCTTTCTTT,CASSLGGNTEAFF
.,TRBJ1-2,.,TRBV13,TGTGCCAGCAGCCAGCTCTCGAGAGTCTATGGCTACACCTTC,CASSQLSRVYGYTF
.,TRBJ2-7,.,TRBV5-1,TGCGCCAGCAGCTGGGGGCTTGGTCGGCAATACGAGCAGTACTTC,CASSWGLGRQYEQYF
TRBD1,TRBJ1-1,.,TRBV9,TGTGCCAGCAGCCCAGGACAGGGCAGATTTCCGATAATGAACACTGAAGCTTTCTTT,CASSPGQGRFPIMNTEAFF
.,TRBJ2-4,.,TRBV11-2,TGTGCCAGCAGCTTTGAAGTCGGGTTCAAAAACATTCAGTACTTC,CASSFEVGFKNIQYF
TRBD1,TRBJ2-3,.,TRBV19,TGTGCCAGTAGTAGCGACAGGGTTCGGGCAGATACGCAGTATTTT,CASSSDRVRADTQYF